The 29 T cell receptor beta chains below come from one sample, sequenced in a study of beta chain features in type 1 diabetes. The entirety of the isolated RNA underwent reverse transcription, so expressed TCRB transcripts were sequenced. The method was immunoSEQ multiplex PCR; TCRdb's version includes in-frame clones alone and lacks a portion of them. The sample yields 300,000 to 400,000 clones, roughly 9.6% seen once. The sample comprised naive CD4+ T cells from blood. The receptors here all came from a woman aged 30 to 39 in good health.

The V and J genes are TRBV6-6 and TRBJ1-5, with 7 bases lining up with TRBD1. The V segment lost 5 bases and the J segment 5 bases; nucleotides outside the gene matches: 3. Germline assignment: CDR1 MNHNY and CDR2 SVGAGI (reference sequence). CDR3 length: 13 amino acids. CDR3 in DNA: TGTGCCAGCAGTCAAGGGACAGATCAGCCCCAGCATTTT. The encoded protein is CASSQGTDQPQHF.

This clone was seen more than once but under ten times. V gene TRBV27 combines with J gene TRBJ2-1, with D possibly being TRBD2 (5 bases). This CDR3 is built from 16 residues. Germline loops: CDR1 MNHEY, CDR2 SMNVEV (reference sequence). Trimming shortened V by 6 bases and J by 3 bases, and 18 bases separated the two germline ends. The CDR3 is CASSDPRVGGYNEQFF. In nucleotides, the CDR3 is TGTGCCAGCAGCGATCCGAGGGTCGGCGGCTACAATGAGCAGTTCTTC.

There are a few counts of this clone. The CDR3 DNA reads as TGTGCCAGCACGGGACTAGCGGGACGCGGCGGGGAGCTGTTTTTT. It codes for CASTGLAGRGGELFF. The J gene is TRBJ2-2, the V gene TRBV2, with 13 positions matching TRBD2. Unmatched junction bases numbered 6, after V lost 7 bases and J lost 7 bases. CDR3 length: 15 residues. Germline lookup yields CDR1 SNHLY and CDR2 FYNNEI.

This clone was seen a few times. The genes are TRBV5-6 and TRBJ1-5; D may be TRBD1 (5 bases). CDR1 and CDR2 from the germline V gene are SGHDT and YYEEEE. The CDR3 has 15 residues. The V gene lost 0 bases and the J gene lost 7 bases, with 14 bases spanning the gap. The CDR3 sequence: CASSLARQGHQPQHF. The DNA for the CDR3 is TGTGCCAGCAGCTTGGCCCGGCAGGGTCACCAGCCCCAGCATTTT.

This clone was found a few times. The gene calls are TRBV28 and TRBJ1-2; unclear D gene. CDR1 is MDHEN, CDR2 SYDVKM, per germline. V lost 4 bases and J lost 5, with 11 bases in between. The CDR3 is 13 amino acids. The CDR3 region is CASSSWRTYGYTF. The CDR3 DNA follows: TGTGCCAGCAGTTCATGGCGGACTTATGGCTACACCTTC.

Note on this clone: The same CDR3 arises from other DNA sequences in this sample as well. This chain joins TRBV6-5 and TRBJ2-7; 10 bases are shared with TRBD1. Germline values: CDR1 MNHEY, CDR2 SVGAGI. The CDR3 runs to 14 residues. V shed 2 bases and J 4 bases; nucleotides not matched to a gene: 2. CDR3 residues: CASSYRDRGYEQYF. In nucleotides, the CDR3 is TGTGCCAGCAGTTACCGGGACAGGGGTTACGAGCAGTACTTC.

This clone was recorded a few times. The chain combines TRBV7-6 with TRBJ2-5, with D tentatively TRBD1 (7 bases). Germline V lookup: CDR1 SGHVS, CDR2 FNYEAQ. Trimming pared 5 bases from V and 5 bases from J, leaving 18 bases between. The CDR3 is made up of 15 amino acids. The CDR3 sequence is CASSNARDSGETQYF. Here the CDR3 DNA reads TGTGCCAGCAGCAACGCCCGGGACAGCGGGGAGACCCAGTACTTC.

This chain links TRBV5-6 with TRBJ2-1; 14 bases are shared with TRBD2. J lost 7 bases, V lost 4 bases, and 4 bases had no gene match. This CDR3 contains 15 residues. Looked up from germline, CDR1 is SGHDT and CDR2 is YYEEEE. CDR3 amino acids: CASSLGLAGVNEQFF. Written as DNA, the CDR3 is TGTGCCAGCAGCCTGGGACTAGCGGGAGTAAATGAGCAGTTCTTC.

This clone was detected only a few times. V is TRBV5-4 and J is TRBJ2-5; D is undetermined. This CDR3 spans 15 amino acids. Germline-derived CDR1 and CDR2 are SGHNT and YYREEE (reference sequence). The ends were cut back, 0 bases at V and 5 bases at J, with 14 bases in the middle. The CDR3 is CASSLGRPSEETQYF. CDR3 nucleotide sequence: TGTGCCAGCAGCTTGGGTCGCCCCTCGGAGGAGACCCAGTACTTC.

This clone has more than one count but fewer than ten. CDR3 coding DNA: TGTGCCAGCAGCTCGACAGGGCCAAGGCAGTTCTTC. This codes for CASSSTGPRQFF. The genes are TRBV5-4 and TRBJ2-1, with TRBD1 matching over 7 bases. Germline CDR1 reads SGHNT; CDR2 reads YYREEE (reference sequence). The CDR3 spans 12 residues. The V and J ends lost 3 bases and 12 bases, in that order; junction bases with no gene match: 6.

The V and J genes are TRBV5-4 and TRBJ2-3; D may be TRBD2 (5 bases). Germline assignment: CDR1 SGHNT and CDR2 YYREEE (reference sequence). Trimming removed 3 bases at V and 4 bases at J, with 12 bases between. The CDR3 consists of 14 residues. The DNA of the CDR3 is TGTGCCAGCAGCTCTGAGGGCACCGCAGATACGCAGTATTTT. Protein product: CASSSEGTADTQYF.

The genes are TRBV6-5 and TRBJ2-4, with D possibly TRBD1 on 5 matching bases. The CDR3 consists of 15 residues. CDR1 and CDR2 (germline): MNHEY, SVGAGI. Trimming removed 2 bases at V and 4 bases at J, with 12 bases between. The CDR3 spells CASSYSVAGKNIQYF. The CDR3 DNA is TGTGCCAGCAGTTACAGCGTCGCAGGGAAAAACATTCAGTACTTC.

J is TRBJ2-3 and V is TRBV18, with TRBD2 identical over 7 bases. Germline V gene data show CDR1 as KGHSH and CDR2 as LQKENI. Trimming at V came to 3 bases and at J to 1 base, leaving 10 bases not matched to a gene. The CDR3 runs to 17 residues. CDR3 coding DNA: TGTGCCAGCTCACCTGCCATGGCGGGAGTGGGCACAGATACGCAGTATTTT. As protein: CASSPAMAGVGTDTQYF.

V and J are TRBV19 and TRBJ2-1, with D perhaps matching TRBD1 (5 bases). CDR1 LNHDA and CDR2 SQIVND come from the germline V gene (reference sequence). Trimming left V 3 bases short and J 7 bases short, with 13 bases between. The CDR3 is 14 amino acids. The CDR3 DNA reads as TGTGCCAGTAGTATCCGAGACCAGGGAAATGAGCAGTTCTTC. It encodes CASSIRDQGNEQFF.

V is TRBV25-1 and J is TRBJ2-7; possibly TRBD1 for D (5 bases). V was clipped by 2 bases and J by 6 bases, with 5 bases between them. This CDR3 is built from 11 residues. CDR1 and CDR2 from the germline V gene are MGHDK and SYGVNS. This chain's CDR3 is CASSERGEQYF. For the CDR3, the DNA is TGTGCCAGCAGTGAAAGGGGCGAGCAGTACTTC.

The gene calls are TRBV29-1 and TRBJ1-2; 11 positions match TRBD1. V was pared by 5 bases and J by 6 bases, with 8 bases of the junction left unmatched. The CDR3 extends over 14 amino acids. Germline CDR1 reads SQVTM; CDR2 reads ANQGSEA. The DNA of the CDR3 is TGCAGCGTTTATCCGGGACAGGGGGGGAATGGCTACACCTTC. Protein product: CSVYPGQGGNGYTF.

This rearrangement joins TRBV5-1 to TRBJ1-2; maybe TRBD1 (6 bases). Germline CDR1 SGHRS, CDR2 YFSETQ. Between the trimmed V and J ends, which lost 2 bases and 8 bases, there was a span of 16 bases. The CDR3 has 14 amino acids. Here the CDR3 DNA reads TGCGCCAGCAGCTTCGGCCCAGGGGAAGAGGGCTACACCTTC. This sequence encodes CASSFGPGEEGYTF. Supplemented by reference TRBV5-1 and TRBJ1-2, the full variable domain reads KAGVTQTPRYLIKTRGQQVTLSCSPISGHRSVSWYQQTPGQGLQFLFEYFSETQRNKGNFPGRFSGRQFSNSRSEMNVSTLELGDSALYLCASSFGPGEEGYTFGSGTRLTVV.

In DNA, the CDR3 is TGTGCCAGCAGCGAAATACCCCGAGGAGAGCAGTTCTTC. Translating gives CASSEIPRGEQFF. V gene TRBV7-2 combines with J gene TRBJ2-1; D unresolved. Trimming removed 5 bases from V and 10 bases from J, with 15 bases in between. The germline gives CDR1 SGHTA, CDR2 FQGNSA. CDR3 size: 13 residues.

This clone was seen a handful of times. The chain joins TRBV9 to TRBJ2-7, with D perhaps matching TRBD2 (5 bases). Trimming pared 1 base from V and 1 base from J, leaving 12 bases between. This CDR3 comprises 15 residues. The V gene's germline CDR1 is SGDLS and CDR2 YYNGEE. CDR3: CASSVNSGLSYEQYF. CDR3 sequence (DNA): TGTGCCAGCAGCGTAAACAGCGGTCTTTCCTACGAGCAGTACTTC.

This clone came up a few times. The chain employs TRBV7-9 and TRBJ1-1; no reliable D call. The CDR3 covers 15 residues. V was clipped by 0 bases and J by 1 base, with 9 bases between them. Germline-derived CDR1 and CDR2 are SEHNR and FQNEAQ (reference sequence). The CDR3 nucleotides are TGTGCCAGCAGCTTAGCAACAGATACGAACACTGAAGCTTTCTTT. Its translation: CASSLATDTNTEAFF.

The chain joins TRBV19 to TRBJ1-5, with a weak D call TRBD1 (5 bases). The CDR3 has 13 amino acids. Trimming cost V 5 bases and J 3 bases, with 8 bases left between them. Germline-derived CDR1 and CDR2 are LNHDA and SQIVND (reference sequence). This CDR3 is CASSRQINQPQHF. The CDR3 bases are TGTGCCAGTAGTCGACAGATCAATCAGCCCCAGCATTTT. Combining the CDR3 with reference TRBV19 and TRBJ1-5 gives the whole variable domain DGGITQSPKYLFRKEGQNVTLSCEQNLNHDAMYWYRQDPGQGLRLIYYSQIVNDFQKGDIAEGYSVSREKKESFPLTVTSAQKNPTAFYLCASSRQINQPQHFGDGTRLSIL.

This clone showed up just a few times. The rearrangement uses TRBV4-1 and TRBJ2-1; 8 bases are shared with TRBD2. Germline V lookup: CDR1 MGHRA, CDR2 YSYEKL. Losses at the gene ends were 6 bases for V and 0 bases for J; bases not matched to a gene: 13. This CDR3 contains 18 residues. CDR3 protein: CASSYSGLDESSYNEQFF. The DNA for the CDR3 is TGCGCCAGCAGTTACTCGGGACTAGACGAGAGCTCCTACAATGAGCAGTTCTTC.

The chain's CDR3 is CASSHGTGGLDEQYF. The CDR3 bases are TGTGCCAGCTCACACGGGACAGGGGGCTTGGACGAGCAGTACTTC. The rearrangement uses TRBV18 and TRBJ2-7; TRBD1 matches at 12 bases. V was pared by 4 bases and J by 5 bases, with 6 bases of the junction left unmatched. This CDR3 contains 15 residues. From germline, CDR1 is KGHSH and CDR2 LQKENI.

The chain joins TRBV7-9 to TRBJ1-1; D is undetermined. The germline V gene has CDR1 SEHNR and CDR2 FQNEAQ (reference sequence). The V and J ends lost 3 bases and 3 bases respectively, with 11 bases between them. This CDR3 has 14 residues. CDR3 sequence: CASSFYAGHTEAFF. Written as DNA, the CDR3 is TGTGCCAGCAGCTTTTATGCGGGCCACACTGAAGCTTTCTTT.

The V and J genes are TRBV28 and TRBJ1-1; D is undetermined. V dropped 6 bases and J dropped 1 base, with 9 bases sitting between them. Germline V CDR1 and CDR2: MDHEN, SYDVKM. The CDR3 is 13 residues long. CDR3 amino acids: CASRGVQNTEAFF. For the CDR3, the DNA is TGTGCCAGCAGAGGAGTGCAGAACACTGAAGCTTTCTTT.

This clone was seen only a few times. The rearrangement links TRBV9 to TRBJ2-7; TRBD1 agrees at 7 bases. The CDR3 is 15 amino acids. Germline V gene lookup returns CDR1 SGDLS and CDR2 YYNGEE. The junction had 9 bases not matched to a gene; V was cut back by 3 bases and J by 3 bases. CDR3 in amino acids: CASSGDSRPGYEQYF. The DNA of the CDR3 is TGTGCCAGCAGCGGGGACAGCCGACCTGGCTACGAGCAGTACTTC.

This clone appeared a few times. The chain couples TRBV5-6 to TRBJ2-7; 7 nucleotides line up with TRBD2. V gave up 4 bases and J gave up 0 bases; unmatched junction bases: 13. The germline V gene has CDR1 SGHDT and CDR2 YYEEEE. This CDR3 region has 17 residues. The CDR3 nucleotides read TGTGCCAGCAGCCCCACCGGGGGGTTCCCCATCTCCTACGAGCAGTACTTC. Residues: CASSPTGGFPISYEQYF. The variable domain in full, completed from reference TRBV5-6 and TRBJ2-7, reads DAGVTQSPTHLIKTRGQQVTLRCSPKSGHDTVSWYQQALGQGPQFIFQYYEEEERQRGNFPDRFSGHQFPNYSSELNVNALLLGDSALYLCASSPTGGFPISYEQYFGPGTRLTVT.

CDR3 in DNA: TGTGCCAGCTCTCTCACAGGGGCGGTGAACACTGAAGCTTTCTTT. Its translation is CASSLTGAVNTEAFF. The chain recombines TRBV18 with TRBJ1-1; TRBD1 aligns across 7 bases. This CDR3 has 15 residues. Germline CDR1 reads KGHSH; CDR2 reads LQKENI. The trim removed 6 bases at V and 0 bases at J, leaving 7 bases unmatched. The variable domain in full, with the rest retrieved from reference TRBV18 and TRBJ1-1, is NAGVMQNPRHLVRRRGQEARLRCSPMKGHSHVYWYRQLPEEGLKFMVYLQKENIIDESGMPKERFSAEFPKEGPSILRIQQVVRGDSAAYFCASSLTGAVNTEAFFGQGTRLTVV.

The rearrangement links TRBV11-2 to TRBJ2-3, with TRBD2 matching over 14 bases. V was clipped by 5 bases and J by 0 bases; unmatched bases: 4. The CDR3 is made up of 17 amino acids. Looked up from germline, CDR1 is SGHAT and CDR2 is FQNNGV. The CDR3 spells CASSPGLAGGSTDTQYF. CDR3 coding DNA: TGTGCCAGCAGCCCAGGACTAGCGGGAGGCAGCACAGATACGCAGTATTTT.